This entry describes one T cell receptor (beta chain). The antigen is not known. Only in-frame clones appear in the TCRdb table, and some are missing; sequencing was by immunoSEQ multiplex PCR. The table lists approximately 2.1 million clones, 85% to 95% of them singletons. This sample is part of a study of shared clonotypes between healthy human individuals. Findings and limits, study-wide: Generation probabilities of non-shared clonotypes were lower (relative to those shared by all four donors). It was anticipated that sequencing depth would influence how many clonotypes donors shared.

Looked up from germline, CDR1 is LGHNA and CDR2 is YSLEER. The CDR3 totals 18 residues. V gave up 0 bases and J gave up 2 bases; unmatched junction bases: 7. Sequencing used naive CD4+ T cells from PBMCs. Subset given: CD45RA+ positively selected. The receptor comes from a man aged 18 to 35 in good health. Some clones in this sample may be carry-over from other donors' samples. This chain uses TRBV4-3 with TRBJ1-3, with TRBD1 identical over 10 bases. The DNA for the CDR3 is TGCGCCAGCAGCCAAGATCGATCCGGGACAGGGGCTGGAAACACCATATATTTT. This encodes CASSQDRSGTGAGNTIYF.